Listed here are 14 T cell receptor beta chains from one sample, sequenced in a study of cytomegalovirus exposure and HLA in healthy donors. The PCR had 60 Vbeta and 13 Jbeta primers. Clones were read by immunoSEQ multiplex PCR, and TCRdb kept only the in-frame ones, dropping some. Here the sample spans about 110,000 clones, approximately 76% being singletons. The sequencing input was PBMCs. The receptors shown here come from a man aged 18 to 35 in good health and CMV-seronegative.

The chain is built from TRBV7-3 and TRBJ2-2; D uncertain. Trimming stripped 3 bases from V and 6 bases from J, with 11 bases between. Germline CDR1 is SGHTA and CDR2 is FQGTGA. This CDR3 spans 14 amino acids. The CDR3 DNA reads TGTGCCAGCAGCTTTACTCAAACGGCCGGGGAGCTGTTTTTT. Translation gives CASSFTQTAGELFF.

This sequence joins TRBV6-5 and TRBJ1-2; 7 bases align to TRBD1. CDR1 MNHEY and CDR2 SVGAGI come from the germline V gene. V gave up 6 bases and J gave up 3 bases; unmatched junction bases: 4. The CDR3 runs to 13 residues. CDR3 loop: CASRITGDYGYTF. CDR3 sequence (DNA): TGTGCCAGCAGGATAACAGGGGACTATGGCTACACCTTC.

This clone has only a few counts. The chain employs TRBV6-1 and TRBJ1-1; D is uncertain. CDR3 length: 11 amino acids. Per the germline V gene, CDR1 is MNHNS and CDR2 is SASEGT. Trimming shortened V by 6 bases and J by 5 bases, and 7 bases separated the two germline ends. The CDR3 reads CASSPRTEAFF. DNA of the CDR3: TGTGCCAGCAGCCCGAGGACTGAAGCTTTCTTT.

CDR3 protein: CASSPGQGNYGYTF. CDR3 DNA: TGTGCCAGCTCACCGGGACAGGGGAACTATGGCTACACCTTC. The chain uses TRBV18 and TRBJ1-2; 10 bases map to TRBD1. The CDR3 covers 14 residues. V was pared by 3 bases and J by 2 bases, with 0 bases of the junction left unmatched. Per germline, CDR1 KGHSH and CDR2 LQKENI.

This clone qualifies as medium-sized (0.01 to 0.1%). The rearrangement uses TRBV4-2 and TRBJ2-3; tentative D call: TRBD2 (6 bases). CDR3 length: 17 residues. CDR1 is LGHNA, CDR2 YNFKEQ, per germline. Trimming cost V 4 bases and J 4 bases, with 21 bases left between them. The CDR3 reads CASSLEGSGRTSDTQYF. In DNA form, the CDR3 reads TGTGCCAGCAGCCTCGAGGGTAGCGGACGAACCTCAGATACGCAGTATTTT.

As DNA, the CDR3 is TGTGCCAGTAGTAAACCCGGGACAACCCACGAGCAGTACTTC. Amino acids: CASSKPGTTHEQYF. The gene calls are TRBV19 and TRBJ2-7; tentatively, D is TRBD1 (6 bases). The CDR3 consists of 14 residues. Between the trimmed V and J ends, which lost 4 bases and 5 bases, there was a span of 15 bases. Germline V CDR1 and CDR2: LNHDA, SQIVND (reference sequence).

This clone was recorded a few times. The chain links TRBV5-1 to TRBJ2-5, with D uncertain. V lost 3 bases and J lost 1, with 4 bases in between. The CDR3 consists of 12 residues. Germline CDR1 SGHRS, CDR2 YFSETQ. The CDR3 protein is CASSWLQETQYF. CDR3 bases: TGCGCCAGCAGCTGGCTCCAAGAGACCCAGTACTTC.

The rearrangement links TRBV19 to TRBJ2-6, with a possible D match to TRBD1 (5 bases). CDR1 LNHDA and CDR2 SQIVND come from the germline V gene (reference sequence). Trimming took 4 bases from V and 1 from J, leaving 14 bases between them. The CDR3 spans 17 residues. CDR3 protein: CASSNRPALSGANVLTF. CDR3 coding DNA: TGTGCCAGTAGTAACAGGCCAGCCCTTTCTGGGGCCAACGTCCTGACTTTC.

This clone appeared a few times. The genes are TRBV4-3 and TRBJ1-6; maybe TRBD1 (6 bases). CDR1 is LGHNA and CDR2 is YSLEER in the germline V gene. Between the trimmed V and J ends, which lost 0 bases and 9 bases, there was a span of 15 bases. The length of the CDR3 is 16 residues. The DNA for the CDR3 is TGCGCCAGCAGCCAAGATCACGGAACAGGGAGTTCACCCCTCCACTTT. It translates to CASSQDHGTGSSPLHF.

V and J are TRBV5-5 and TRBJ2-7; D not resolved. With 0 bases removed from V and 2 bases from J, the gap between germline ends came to 3 bases. The CDR3 runs 12 residues. The germline gives CDR1 SGHKS, CDR2 YYEKEE (reference sequence). The CDR3: CASSLAAYEQYF. In DNA, the CDR3 is TGTGCCAGCAGCTTGGCAGCCTACGAGCAGTACTTC.

V gene TRBV5-6 combines with J gene TRBJ2-4; 9 bases line up with TRBD2. Germline V gene sequence: CDR1 SGHDT, CDR2 YYEEEE. This CDR3 is 14 amino acids long. V lost 0 bases, J lost 6 bases, and 1 base stayed unmatched. CDR3 sequence: CASSLELAGNIQYF. In DNA, the CDR3 is TGTGCCAGCAGCTTGGAACTAGCGGGAAACATTCAGTACTTC.

The V and J genes are TRBV7-9 and TRBJ2-7; weak D call: TRBD1 (6 bases). The CDR3 runs 14 residues. The V end was cut by 1 base, the J end by 5 bases, with 12 bases between. Looked up from germline, CDR1 is SEHNR and CDR2 is FQNEAQ (reference sequence). The CDR3 protein is CASSLGQGMDEQYF. As DNA, the CDR3 is TGTGCCAGCAGCTTAGGGCAGGGGATGGACGAGCAGTACTTC.

The gene calls are TRBV7-2 and TRBJ2-2; TRBD2 matches 11 bases. Germline lookup yields CDR1 SGHTA and CDR2 FQGNSA. The CDR3 runs 15 residues. The V gene end was trimmed by 5 bases and the J gene end by 7 bases; junction bases not matched to a gene: 6. CDR3 sequence reads: CASSLSGGAIGELFF. In nucleotides, the CDR3 is TGTGCCAGCAGCCTTAGCGGGGGGGCGATCGGGGAGCTGTTTTTT.

The chain employs TRBV5-1 and TRBJ2-7, with D perhaps TRBD1 (6 bases). There are 16 residues in the CDR3. The V end was cut by 0 bases, the J end by 4 bases, with 17 bases between. Per germline, CDR1 SGHRS and CDR2 YFSETQ. The CDR3 region has the DNA TGCGCCAGCAGCTTGGGACAGGAGAGGTCTCTTTACGAGCAGTACTTC. It codes for CASSLGQERSLYEQYF. The full variable domain, in which reference TRBV5-1 and TRBJ2-7 provide the parts outside the CDR3, is KAGVTQTPRYLIKTRGQQVTLSCSPISGHRSVSWYQQTPGQGLQFLFEYFSETQRNKGNFPGRFSGRQFSNSRSEMNVSTLELGDSALYLCASSLGQERSLYEQYFGPGTRLTVT.